This TCR beta chain derives from a study of shared clonotypes between healthy human individuals. Study at large: Donor composition was a couple of women and a few men, aged 18 to 49. Each donor contributed plates that comprised three CD4 naive, three CD4 memory, two CD8 naive and one CD8 memory.

As to this clone: The antigen is unknown.

Germline CDR1 reads SGHDT; CDR2 reads YYEEEE. The CDR3 has 12 amino acids. V lost 3 bases, J lost 4 bases, and 7 bases lay in between. Measured with immunoSEQ multiplex PCR; TCRdb has only the in-frame clones, and not every one. The table lists about 1.5 million clones, 95% to 99% of them singletons. Study findings and constraints: It was observed that approximately 5% of naive CD4 clonotypes were shared across a few donors.

Negatively enriched CD4+ T cells were divided by CD45RA into naive and memory. The V call is TRBV5-6, the J call TRBJ2-5; no clear D. The receptor was isolated from a man aged 30 to 45 in good health. The specimen sequenced was naive CD4+ T cells sorted from blood. Subset reported: CD45RA+ positively selected. The CDR3 is CASSSGRETQYF. The DNA of the CDR3 is TGTGCCAGCAGCTCGGGCAGAGAGACCCAGTACTTC.